A selection of T cell receptor beta chains follows, all from one sample in a study of breast tumors, draining lymph nodes, adjacent tissues. Via MiXCR, TCRdb re-called the multiplex PCR reads, giving one row per CDR3 protein. The sample has around 230,000 distinct CDR3 sequences; 32% are singletons. Sequencing input: axillary lymph node tissue. Receptors were obtained from a female donor with breast cancer. Some clones in this sample may be carry-over from other donors' samples. Each CDR3 is given with its conserved first and last residue. Fields, in order: CDR3 length, J gene, clone size, D gene, V gene, CDR3 DNA, CDR3 protein. A D gene is named only where the DNA matches it firmly. The listing skips clone size in some rows; elsewhere it reads once, few, many or a size class.

length: 14; J: TRBJ1-4; size: many; D: NA; V: TRBV20-1; DNA: TGCAGTGCTCCGCTTCGGGGGGGAGGTGAAAAACTGTTTTTT; CDR3: CSAPLRGGGEKLFF
length: 15; J: TRBJ2-3; size: few; D: NA; V: TRBV27; DNA: TGTGCCAGCAGCGGACAGCCTGCGAGACCAGATACGCAGTATTTT; CDR3: CASSGQPARPDTQYF
length: 15; J: TRBJ2-7; size: NA; D: NA; V: TRBV11-3; DNA: TGTGCCAGCCGATTTAGGGAAGTGTCGTCCTACGAGCAGTACTTC; CDR3: CASRFREVSSYEQYF
length: 15; J: TRBJ2-3; size: many; D: TRBD2; V: TRBV9; DNA: TGTGCCAGCAGCGATGCGGGAGGGCCGGGAGATACGCAGTATTTT; CDR3: CASSDAGGPGDTQYF
length: 14; J: TRBJ2-1; size: NA; D: TRBD1; V: TRBV12-5; DNA: TGTGCTAGTGGTTTGGGGACAGGGTCTCGTGAGCAGTTCTTC; CDR3: CASGLGTGSREQFF
length: 16; J: TRBJ2-7; size: many; D: TRBD1; V: TRBV6-1; DNA: TGTGCCAGCAGTCCCCGTTCCGGGACAGCTAGATACGAGCAGTACTTC; CDR3: CASSPRSGTARYEQYF
length: 15; J: TRBJ2-5; size: many; D: TRBD2; V: TRBV6-5; DNA: TGTGCCAGCAGTGCTGGTCTTCCTAGCGGTGTGACCCAGTACTTC; CDR3: CASSAGLPSGVTQYF
length: 14; J: TRBJ2-7; size: many; D: TRBD2; V: TRBV11-2; DNA: TGTGCCAGCAGCGCGGGACTAGCGGGATTCGAGCAGTACTTC; CDR3: CASSAGLAGFEQYF
length: 16; J: TRBJ1-5; size: many; D: NA; V: TRBV5-6; DNA: TGTGCCAGCAGCCTTCGTACGGGGGCGGGAATTCAGCCCCAGCATTTT; CDR3: CASSLRTGAGIQPQHF
length: 15; J: TRBJ1-5; size: NA; D: TRBD1; V: TRBV13; DNA: TGTGCCAGCGGGGGACAGGGGATGGACAATCAGCCCCAGCATTTT; CDR3: CASGGQGMDNQPQHF
length: 12; J: TRBJ2-5; size: NA; D: NA; V: TRBV29-1; DNA: TGCAGCGTTTTGGGGGAGAGAGAGACCCAGCACTTC; CDR3: CSVLGERETQHF
length: 14; J: TRBJ2-2; size: many; D: NA; V: TRBV6-6; DNA: TGTGCCAGCAGTTACGAATCGGCCACCGGGGAGCTGTTTTTT; CDR3: CASSYESATGELFF
length: 15; J: TRBJ1-1; size: NA; D: TRBD1; V: TRBV6-5; DNA: TGTGCCAGCGCTCGCCGGACAGGCGTGAACACTGAAGCTTTCTTT; CDR3: CASARRTGVNTEAFF
length: 16; J: TRBJ1-4; size: many; D: NA; V: TRBV11-2; DNA: TGTGCCAGCAGCTTAGATGTGGGGGGGAAGGGTGAAAAACTGTTTTTT; CDR3: CASSLDVGGKGEKLFF
length: 14; J: TRBJ2-5; size: few; D: NA; V: TRBV18; DNA: TGTGCCAGCTCACCCGGACGGGGTCAGGAGACCCAGTACTTC; CDR3: CASSPGRGQETQYF
length: 14; J: TRBJ2-1; size: NA; D: TRBD2; V: TRBV20-1; DNA: TGCAGTGCTTCAGGAGCGGGAAGCGGAAATGAGCAGTTCTTC; CDR3: CSASGAGSGNEQFF
length: 16; J: TRBJ2-3; size: once; D: TRBD2; V: TRBV19; DNA: TGTGCCAGTAGCCCCTTCTTTAGCGGGAGACACAATGAGCAGTATTTT; CDR3: CASSPFFSGRHNEQYF
length: 12; J: TRBJ1-6; size: NA; D: NA; V: TRBV5-6; DNA: TGTGCCAGCAGCTTGGGGGATTCCCCCCTCCACTTT; CDR3: CASSLGDSPLHF
length: 13; J: TRBJ2-7; size: many; D: TRBD1; V: TRBV27; DNA: TGTGCCAGCGGACGGGACAGGGTCTACGAGCAGTACTTC; CDR3: CASGRDRVYEQYF
length: 15; J: TRBJ2-4; size: NA; D: NA; V: TRBV19; DNA: TGTGCCAGTAGTGACCGGGAAGGGGCTAAAAACATTCAGTACTTC; CDR3: CASSDREGAKNIQYF
length: 14; J: TRBJ2-3; size: many; D: NA; V: TRBV4-2; DNA: TGTGCCAGCAGCCAAGGGCAGATCACAGATACGCAGTATTTT; CDR3: CASSQGQITDTQYF
length: 15; J: TRBJ2-7; size: NA; D: TRBD1; V: TRBV7-9; DNA: TGTGCCAGCAGCTTAGCTACAGGGGAATCCTACGAGCAGTACTTC; CDR3: CASSLATGESYEQYF
length: 15; J: TRBJ2-7; size: many; D: NA; V: TRBV6-6; DNA: TGTGCCAGCAGCTTGACTAGACCCTCTTCGTCGGAGCAGTACTTC; CDR3: CASSLTRPSSSEQYF
length: 18; J: TRBJ1-5; size: many; D: TRBD1; V: TRBV6-6; DNA: TGTGCCAGCAGTTCCACTCCGGGACAGGGTCGCGGCAATCAGCCCCAGCATTTT; CDR3: CASSSTPGQGRGNQPQHF
length: 12; J: TRBJ2-7; size: NA; D: NA; V: TRBV29-1; DNA: TGCAGCGTCGCTATAGGGTCCTGCGAGCAGTACTTC; CDR3: CSVAIGSCEQYF
length: 12; J: TRBJ2-3; size: many; D: NA; V: TRBV20-1; DNA: TGCAGTGCTATCGGAGGCACAGATACGCAGTATTTT; CDR3: CSAIGGTDTQYF
length: 14; J: TRBJ1-3; size: many; D: NA; V: TRBV5-1; DNA: TGCGCCAGCAGCTCGACAGTATCTGGAAACACCATATATTTT; CDR3: CASSSTVSGNTIYF
length: 15; J: TRBJ1-5; size: many; D: NA; V: TRBV7-2; DNA: TGTGCCAGCGCCCCCCCCGGGGGATGGAGTCAGCCCCAGCATTTT; CDR3: CASAPPGGWSQPQHF
length: 14; J: TRBJ1-1; size: few; D: NA; V: TRBV11-1; DNA: TGTGCCAGCAGCCGCCGGGACACCTACACTGAAGCTTTCTTT; CDR3: CASSRRDTYTEAFF
length: 14; J: TRBJ1-4; size: many; D: NA; V: TRBV24-1; DNA: TGTGCCACCAGTGACCCTGGTTCAGGGGAAAAACTGTTTTTT; CDR3: CATSDPGSGEKLFF
length: 16; J: TRBJ2-3; size: many; D: NA; V: TRBV5-8; DNA: TGTGCCAGCAGCCTCCCTGGCCTGAGTCTGGCAGATACGCAGTATTTT; CDR3: CASSLPGLSLADTQYF
length: 16; J: TRBJ2-5; size: many; D: TRBD2; V: TRBV5-8; DNA: TGTGCCAGCAGCTTGACTAGCGGGACCGGCGGGGAGACCCAGTACTTC; CDR3: CASSLTSGTGGETQYF
length: 14; J: TRBJ2-7; size: NA; D: TRBD1; V: TRBV20-1; DNA: TGCAGTGCTAACCCTCCGGGACAGGGTTACGAGCAGTACTTC; CDR3: CSANPPGQGYEQYF
length: 19; J: TRBJ2-1; size: NA; D: TRBD2; V: TRBV14; DNA: TGTGCCAGCAGCCAACGGGCGGGAGGGCCTTTTGGGTCCTACAATGAGCGGTTCTTC; CDR3: CASSQRAGGPFGSYNERFF
length: 16; J: TRBJ1-6; size: NA; D: TRBD1; V: TRBV20-1; DNA: TGCAGTGCTAGCTCTATTAGGACAGGGGACAATTCACCCCTCCACTTT; CDR3: CSASSIRTGDNSPLHF
length: 15; J: TRBJ2-2; size: many; D: NA; V: TRBV30; DNA: TGTGCCTGGAGTGTATGGCAGGGGAGGACCGGGGAGCTGTTTTTT; CDR3: CAWSVWQGRTGELFF
length: 16; J: TRBJ2-2; size: NA; D: NA; V: TRBV18; DNA: TGTGCCAGCTCACCTTTCGGGGCAGGGATCACCGGGGAGCTGTTTTTT; CDR3: CASSPFGAGITGELFF
length: 13; J: TRBJ2-7; size: many; D: NA; V: TRBV6-5; DNA: TGTGCCAGCAGTCACTCTGGCAGCTACGAGCAGTACTTC; CDR3: CASSHSGSYEQYF
length: 16; J: TRBJ1-5; size: many; D: TRBD1; V: TRBV28; DNA: TGTGCCACCCACCGGGACAGGGGATGGAGCAATCAGCCCCAGCATTTT; CDR3: CATHRDRGWSNQPQHF
length: 16; J: TRBJ2-3; size: many; D: TRBD2; V: TRBV5-1; DNA: TGCGCCAGCAGCTCCGGGACTAGCGGGAGGAAAGATACGCAGTATTTT; CDR3: CASSSGTSGRKDTQYF
length: 15; J: TRBJ2-3; size: NA; D: TRBD2; V: TRBV25-1; DNA: TGTGCCAGCAGCCCCGGGACTAGCGGGAGAGGGACGCAGTATTTT; CDR3: CASSPGTSGRGTQYF
length: 13; J: TRBJ2-1; size: many; D: NA; V: TRBV10-3; DNA: TGTGCCATCAGTGAACTCTCCTACAATGAGCAGTTCTTC; CDR3: CAISELSYNEQFF
length: 16; J: TRBJ2-1; size: few; D: TRBD2; V: TRBV20-1; DNA: TGCAGTGCTAGGGATGGGACTAGCGGGACTAGGAATGAGCAGTTCTTC; CDR3: CSARDGTSGTRNEQFF